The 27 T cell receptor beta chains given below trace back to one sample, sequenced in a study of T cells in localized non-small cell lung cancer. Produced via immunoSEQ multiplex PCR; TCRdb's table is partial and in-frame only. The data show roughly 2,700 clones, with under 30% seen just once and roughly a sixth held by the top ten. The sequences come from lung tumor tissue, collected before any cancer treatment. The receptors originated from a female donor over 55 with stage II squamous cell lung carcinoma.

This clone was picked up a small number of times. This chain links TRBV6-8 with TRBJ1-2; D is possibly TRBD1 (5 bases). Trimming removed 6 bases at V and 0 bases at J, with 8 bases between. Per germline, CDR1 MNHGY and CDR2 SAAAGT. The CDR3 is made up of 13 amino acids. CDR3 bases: TGTGCCAGCAGGGGACGGACTAACTATGGCTACACCTTC. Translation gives CASRGRTNYGYTF.

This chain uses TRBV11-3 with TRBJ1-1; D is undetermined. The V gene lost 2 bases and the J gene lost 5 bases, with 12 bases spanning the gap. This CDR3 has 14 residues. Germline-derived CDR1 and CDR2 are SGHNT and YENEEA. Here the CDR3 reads CASSLIHLGTEAFF. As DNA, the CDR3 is TGTGCCAGCAGCTTAATACACTTAGGGACTGAAGCTTTCTTT. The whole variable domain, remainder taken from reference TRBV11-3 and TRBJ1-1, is EAGVVQSPRYKIIEKKQPVAFWCNPISGHNTLYWYLQNLGQGPELLIRYENEEAVDDSQLPKDRFSAERLKGVDSTLKIQPAELGDSAVYLCASSLIHLGTEAFFGQGTRLTVV.

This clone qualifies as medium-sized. CDR3: CASSGGQGLDGYTF. In DNA form, the CDR3 reads TGTGCCAGCAGTGGGGGACAGGGGCTAGATGGCTACACCTTC. The chain recombines TRBV6-8 with TRBJ1-2; 10 nucleotides agree with TRBD1. Germline assignment: CDR1 MNHGY and CDR2 SAAAGT. The CDR3 consists of 14 residues. The ends lost 5 bases at V and 6 bases at J; junction bases unmatched: 6.

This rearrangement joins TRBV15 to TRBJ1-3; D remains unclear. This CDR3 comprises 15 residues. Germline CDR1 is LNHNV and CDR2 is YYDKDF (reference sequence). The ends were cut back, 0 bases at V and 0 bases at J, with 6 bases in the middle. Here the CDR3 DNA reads TGTGCCACCAGCAGAGACGGGTACTCTGGAAACACCATATATTTT. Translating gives CATSRDGYSGNTIYF.

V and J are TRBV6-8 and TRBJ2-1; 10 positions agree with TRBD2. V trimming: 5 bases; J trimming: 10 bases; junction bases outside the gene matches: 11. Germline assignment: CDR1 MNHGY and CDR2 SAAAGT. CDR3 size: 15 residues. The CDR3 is CASSDYSGGVREQFF. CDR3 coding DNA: TGTGCCAGCAGTGACTACAGCGGGGGGGTTCGGGAGCAGTTCTTC.

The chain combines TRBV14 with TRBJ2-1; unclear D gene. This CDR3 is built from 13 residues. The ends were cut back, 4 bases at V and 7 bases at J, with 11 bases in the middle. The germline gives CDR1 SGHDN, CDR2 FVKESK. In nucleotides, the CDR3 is TGTGCCAGCAGCCGACAAAGCAGGAATGAGCAGTTCTTC. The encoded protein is CASSRQSRNEQFF.

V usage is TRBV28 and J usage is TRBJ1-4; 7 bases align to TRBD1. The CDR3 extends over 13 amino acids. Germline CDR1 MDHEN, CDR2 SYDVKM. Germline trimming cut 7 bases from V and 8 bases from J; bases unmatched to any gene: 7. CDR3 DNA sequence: TGTGCCAGCATACCCAGGGGGGGCGAAAAACTGTTTTTT. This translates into CASIPRGGEKLFF.

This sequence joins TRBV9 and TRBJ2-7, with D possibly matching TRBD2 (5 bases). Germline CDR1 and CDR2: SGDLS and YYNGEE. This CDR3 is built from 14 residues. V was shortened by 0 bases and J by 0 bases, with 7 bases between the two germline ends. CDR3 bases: TGTGCCAGCAGCGTAGGGGAGAACTCCTACGAGCAGTACTTC. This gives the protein CASSVGENSYEQYF.

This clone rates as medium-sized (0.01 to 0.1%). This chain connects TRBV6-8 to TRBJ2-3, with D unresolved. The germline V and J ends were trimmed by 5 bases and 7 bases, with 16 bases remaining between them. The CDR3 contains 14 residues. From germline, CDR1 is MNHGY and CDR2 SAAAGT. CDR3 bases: TGTGCCAGCAGTCCCCAGCTTGGGCATAATACGCAGTATTTT. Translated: CASSPQLGHNTQYF.

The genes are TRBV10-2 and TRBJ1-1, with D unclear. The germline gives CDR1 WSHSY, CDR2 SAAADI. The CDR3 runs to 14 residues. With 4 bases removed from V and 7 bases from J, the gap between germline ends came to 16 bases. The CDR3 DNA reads TGCGCCAGCAGTGTGCGGTCTGGTAGAGGTGAAGCTTTCTTT. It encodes CASSVRSGRGEAFF.

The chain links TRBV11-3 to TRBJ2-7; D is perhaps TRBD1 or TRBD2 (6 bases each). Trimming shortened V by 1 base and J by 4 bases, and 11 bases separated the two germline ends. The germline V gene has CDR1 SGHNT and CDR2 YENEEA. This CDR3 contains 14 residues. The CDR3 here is CASSLGRGAYEQYF. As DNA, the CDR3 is TGTGCCAGCAGCTTAGGGAGGGGGGCTTACGAGCAGTACTTC.

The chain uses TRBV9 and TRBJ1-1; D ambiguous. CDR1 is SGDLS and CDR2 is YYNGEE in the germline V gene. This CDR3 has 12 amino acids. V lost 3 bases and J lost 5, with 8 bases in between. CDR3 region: CASSGSGTEAFF. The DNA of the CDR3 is TGTGCCAGCAGCGGAAGTGGGACTGAAGCTTTCTTT.

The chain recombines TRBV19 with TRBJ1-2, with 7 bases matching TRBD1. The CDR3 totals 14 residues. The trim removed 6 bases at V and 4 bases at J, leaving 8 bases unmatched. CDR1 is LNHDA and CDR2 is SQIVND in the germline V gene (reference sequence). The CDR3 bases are TGTGCCAGTAGCGATACAGGGGTTAGCTATGGCTACACCTTC. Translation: CASSDTGVSYGYTF.

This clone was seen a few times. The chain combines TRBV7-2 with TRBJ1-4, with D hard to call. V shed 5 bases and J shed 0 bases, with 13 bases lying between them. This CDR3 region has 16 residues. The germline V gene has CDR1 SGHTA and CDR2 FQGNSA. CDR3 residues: CASSQDTGATNEKLFF. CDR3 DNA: TGTGCCAGCAGCCAAGATACGGGTGCAACTAATGAAAAACTGTTTTTT.

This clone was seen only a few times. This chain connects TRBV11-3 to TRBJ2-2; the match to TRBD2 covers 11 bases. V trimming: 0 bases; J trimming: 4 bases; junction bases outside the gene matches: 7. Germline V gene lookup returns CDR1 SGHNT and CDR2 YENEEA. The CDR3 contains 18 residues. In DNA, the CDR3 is TGTGCCAGCAGCTTAGAGGGACTAGCGGCAATGGGCACCGGGGAGCTGTTTTTT. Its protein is CASSLEGLAAMGTGELFF.

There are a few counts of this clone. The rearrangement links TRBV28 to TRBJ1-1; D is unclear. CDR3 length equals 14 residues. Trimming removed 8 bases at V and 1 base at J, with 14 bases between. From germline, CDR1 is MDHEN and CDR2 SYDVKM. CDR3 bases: TGTGCCAGCGGGATCGCAGGCGGGAACACTGAAGCTTTCTTT. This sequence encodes CASGIAGGNTEAFF.

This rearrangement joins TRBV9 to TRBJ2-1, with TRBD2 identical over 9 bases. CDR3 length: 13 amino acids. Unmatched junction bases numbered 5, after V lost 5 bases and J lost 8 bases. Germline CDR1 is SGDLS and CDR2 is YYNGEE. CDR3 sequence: CASSGSGGHEQFF. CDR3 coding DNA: TGTGCCAGCAGTGGTAGCGGGGGCCATGAGCAGTTCTTC.

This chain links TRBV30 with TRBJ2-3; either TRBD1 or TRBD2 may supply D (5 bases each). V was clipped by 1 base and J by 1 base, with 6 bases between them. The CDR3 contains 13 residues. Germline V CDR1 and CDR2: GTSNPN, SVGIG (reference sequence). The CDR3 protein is CAWSGGGTDTQYF. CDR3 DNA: TGTGCCTGGAGTGGAGGGGGCACAGATACGCAGTATTTT.

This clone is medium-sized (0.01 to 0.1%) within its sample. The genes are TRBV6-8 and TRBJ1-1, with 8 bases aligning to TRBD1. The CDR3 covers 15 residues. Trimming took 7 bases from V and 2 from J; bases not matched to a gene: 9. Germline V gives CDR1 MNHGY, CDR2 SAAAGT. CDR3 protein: CASKDPGQGNTEAFF. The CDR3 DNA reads TGTGCCAGCAAAGACCCAGGACAGGGAAACACTGAAGCTTTCTTT.

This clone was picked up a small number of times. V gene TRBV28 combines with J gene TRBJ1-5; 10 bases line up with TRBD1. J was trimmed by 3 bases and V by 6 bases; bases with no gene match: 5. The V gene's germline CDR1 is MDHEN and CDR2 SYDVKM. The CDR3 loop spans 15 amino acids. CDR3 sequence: CASRTTGGYNQPQHF. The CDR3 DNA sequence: TGTGCCAGCAGAACGACAGGGGGCTACAATCAGCCCCAGCATTTT. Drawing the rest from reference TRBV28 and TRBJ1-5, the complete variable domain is DVKVTQSSRYLVKRTGEKVFLECVQDMDHENMFWYRQDPGLGLRLIYFSYDVKMKEKGDIPEGYSVSREKKERFSLILESASTNQTSMYLCASRTTGGYNQPQHFGDGTRLSIL.

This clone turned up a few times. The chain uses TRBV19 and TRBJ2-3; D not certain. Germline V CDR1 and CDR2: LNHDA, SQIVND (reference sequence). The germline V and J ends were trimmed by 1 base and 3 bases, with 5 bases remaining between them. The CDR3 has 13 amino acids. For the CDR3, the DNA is TGTGCCAGTAGTATAGGTCTTACAGATACGCAGTATTTT. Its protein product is CASSIGLTDTQYF.

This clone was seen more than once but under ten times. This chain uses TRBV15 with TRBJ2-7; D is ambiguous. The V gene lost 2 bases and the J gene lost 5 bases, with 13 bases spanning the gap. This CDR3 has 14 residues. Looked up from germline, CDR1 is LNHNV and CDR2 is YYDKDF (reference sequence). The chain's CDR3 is CATSRNSRLDEQYF. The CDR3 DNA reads TGTGCCACCAGCAGAAACAGCCGTTTGGACGAGCAGTACTTC.

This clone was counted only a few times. Here the CDR3 DNA reads TGTGCCACCACCGGAGGGGCCATGAACACTGAAGCTTTCTTT. Its translation is CATTGGAMNTEAFF. This chain uses TRBV19 with TRBJ1-1; D is possibly TRBD1 (5 bases). In germline, CDR1 is LNHDA, CDR2 SQIVND (reference sequence). Trimming shortened V by 10 bases and J by 0 bases, and 15 bases separated the two germline ends. CDR3 length: 14 residues. The full variable domain, in which reference TRBV19 and TRBJ1-1 provide the parts outside the CDR3, is DGGITQSPKYLFRKEGQNVTLSCEQNLNHDAMYWYRQDPGQGLRLIYYSQIVNDFQKGDIAEGYSVSREKKESFPLTVTSAQKNPTAFYLCATTGGAMNTEAFFGQGTRLTVV.

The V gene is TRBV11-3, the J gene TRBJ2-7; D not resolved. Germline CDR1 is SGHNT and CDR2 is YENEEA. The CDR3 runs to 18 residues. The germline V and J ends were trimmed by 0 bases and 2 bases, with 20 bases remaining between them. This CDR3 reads CASSLEAPRGYAAYEQYF. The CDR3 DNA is TGTGCCAGCAGCTTAGAGGCCCCCCGTGGGTACGCCGCCTACGAGCAGTACTTC.

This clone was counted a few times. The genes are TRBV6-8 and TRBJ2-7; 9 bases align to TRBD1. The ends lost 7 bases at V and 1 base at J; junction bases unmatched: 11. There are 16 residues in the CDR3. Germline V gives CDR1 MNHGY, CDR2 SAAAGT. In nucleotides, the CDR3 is TGTGCCAGCACTCTCACTGGGGGGACAGGGTCCTACGAGCAGTACTTC. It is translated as CASTLTGGTGSYEQYF.

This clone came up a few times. The CDR3 is CASSVQANTEAFF. CDR3 nucleotide sequence: TGTGCCAGCAGTGTACAGGCGAACACTGAAGCTTTCTTT. The rearrangement joins TRBV9 to TRBJ1-1, with D maybe TRBD1 (5 bases). Germline values: CDR1 SGDLS, CDR2 YYNGEE. The CDR3 has 13 residues. With 5 bases removed from V and 1 base from J, the gap between germline ends came to 9 bases.

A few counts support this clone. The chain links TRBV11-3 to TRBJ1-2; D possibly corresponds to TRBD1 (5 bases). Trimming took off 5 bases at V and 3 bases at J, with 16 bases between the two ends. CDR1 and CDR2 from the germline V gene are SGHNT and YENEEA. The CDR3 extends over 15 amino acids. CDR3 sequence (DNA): TGTGCCAGCAGCGCCAGGGACGACAGTTACTATGGCTACACCTTC. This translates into CASSARDDSYYGYTF.